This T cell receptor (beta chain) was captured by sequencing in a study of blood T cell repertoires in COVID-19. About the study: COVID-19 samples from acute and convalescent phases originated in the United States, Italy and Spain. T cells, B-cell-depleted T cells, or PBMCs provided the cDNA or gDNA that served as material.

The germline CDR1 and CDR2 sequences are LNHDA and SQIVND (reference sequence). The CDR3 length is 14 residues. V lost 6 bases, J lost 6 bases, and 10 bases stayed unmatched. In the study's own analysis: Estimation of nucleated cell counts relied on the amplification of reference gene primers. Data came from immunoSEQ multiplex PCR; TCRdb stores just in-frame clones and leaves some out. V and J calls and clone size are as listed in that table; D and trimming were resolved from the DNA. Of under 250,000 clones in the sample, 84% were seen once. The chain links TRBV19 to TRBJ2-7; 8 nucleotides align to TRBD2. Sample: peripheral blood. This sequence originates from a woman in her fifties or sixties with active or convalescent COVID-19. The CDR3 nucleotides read TGTGCCAGTAGGAGGACGGGAGGGGAACGCGAGCAGTACTTC. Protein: CASRRTGGEREQYF.